Below are 6 T cell receptor beta chains sequenced from a single sample in a study of shared clonotypes between healthy human individuals. The protocol was immunoSEQ multiplex PCR, while the TCRdb copy is restricted to in-frame clones and leaves out a portion. The repertoire has approximately 350,000 clones, 90% to 97% of them found once; the top ten carry approximately 0.3%. The sequenced sample was memory CD8+ T cells sorted from blood. Regarding subset: CD45RO+ cells pooled with CCR7-negative TemRA cells. All receptors come from a man aged 25-45 years in good health.

This chain links TRBV11-2 with TRBJ1-4; tentatively, D is TRBD1 (6 bases). Trimming left V 5 bases short and J 10 bases short, with 17 bases between. The CDR3 is 14 amino acids. Germline CDR1 reads SGHAT; CDR2 reads FQNNGV. CDR3 residues: CASSPLAGEGKLFF. DNA for the CDR3: TGTGCCAGCAGCCCCCTGGCAGGGGAGGGAAAACTGTTTTTT.

Only one count was recorded for this clone. The chain has TRBV5-1 and TRBJ2-5; 9 bases agree with TRBD2. The germline V gene encodes CDR1 SGHRS and CDR2 YFSETQ. The V gene end was trimmed by 4 bases and the J gene end by 2 bases; junction bases not matched to a gene: 3. This CDR3 is built from 14 residues. CDR3 in DNA: TGCGCCAGCAGCCAGACTAGCGGACAAGAGACCCAGTACTTC. Protein: CASSQTSGQETQYF.

CDR3 sequence: CASSQVSGTVNTEAFF. The CDR3 region has the DNA TGCGCCAGCAGCCAAGTCTCGGGGACGGTGAACACTGAAGCTTTCTTT. The rearrangement uses TRBV4-1 and TRBJ1-1; D might be TRBD1 (5 bases). Germline V gene lookup returns CDR1 MGHRA and CDR2 YSYEKL. This CDR3 spans 16 amino acids. V was trimmed by 1 base and J by 0 bases, leaving 12 bases between them.

The rearrangement links TRBV5-8 to TRBJ2-1, with 10 bases matching TRBD1. The V gene's germline CDR1 is SGHTS and CDR2 YDEGEE. The CDR3 is 15 residues long. Trimming cost V 2 bases and J 8 bases; bases outside gene matches: 7. In DNA form, the CDR3 reads TGTGCCAGCAGCTTCCGGGACAGGGGATTCGATGAGCAGTTCTTC. Amino acids: CASSFRDRGFDEQFF.

The rearrangement uses TRBV28 and TRBJ2-5; D unclear. V was shortened by 5 bases and J by 3 bases, with 10 bases between the two germline ends. CDR1 is MDHEN, CDR2 SYDVKM, per germline. This CDR3 is 13 amino acids long. The CDR3 is CASSSFQKETQYF. As DNA, the CDR3 is TGTGCCAGCAGTAGTTTTCAGAAAGAGACCCAGTACTTC.

The chain couples TRBV10-3 to TRBJ2-7, with D maybe TRBD2 (5 bases). The CDR3 extends over 14 amino acids. From germline, CDR1 is ENHRY and CDR2 SYGVKD. V lost 5 bases to trimming and J lost 6 bases, with 17 bases between them. The CDR3 reads CAISPQVSRGEQYF. The DNA for the CDR3 is TGTGCCATCAGTCCCCAGGTCTCTCGGGGCGAGCAGTACTTC.